These 5 T cell receptor beta chains were all obtained from the same sample, sequenced in a study of immune evolution from preneoplasia to lung adenocarcinoma (dated by TCRdb to about 2021). Preparation of the library involved the immunoSEQ multiplex PCR assay. Entries here come from immuneACCESS through TCRdb and include only in-frame sequences with V and J called. Some clones fail to appear in such tables; in the studies checked, an unresolved V gene covers under half of the shortfall, and the cause of the remainder is unknown. The sample table shows a few thousand clones, and approximately 88% are seen once. The ten largest clones capture about 2.2% of the sample. Sequencing was done on a sample of FFPE lung adenocarcinoma in situ tissue. The sample's cell subset or site label is to be understood as: preinvasive adenocarcinoma in situ (AIS). The receptors stem from a person aged 55-80 years with lung adenocarcinoma.

J is TRBJ1-1 and V is TRBV19; D not certain. The germline gives CDR1 LNHDA, CDR2 SQIVND (reference sequence). The V end was cut by 7 bases, the J end by 5 bases, with 14 bases between. This CDR3 is 13 amino acids long. The CDR3: CASTYGVRTEAFF. CDR3 sequence (DNA): TGTGCCAGTACCTACGGGGTGCGGACTGAAGCTTTCTTT.

The rearrangement uses TRBV5-1 and TRBJ1-6, with no clear D. The CDR3 is 14 residues long. Germline assignment: CDR1 SGHRS and CDR2 YFSETQ. V dropped 0 bases and J dropped 8 bases, with 9 bases sitting between them. CDR3 region: CASSLGKWDSPLHF. As DNA, the CDR3 is TGCGCCAGCAGCTTGGGGAAATGGGATTCACCCCTCCACTTT.

CDR3 amino acids: CASSLWGPGLNEQFF. CDR3 DNA sequence: TGTGCCAGCAGCTTATGGGGGCCGGGGCTAAATGAGCAGTTCTTC. This chain links TRBV13 with TRBJ2-1; D might be TRBD1 (6 bases). Germline V gene data show CDR1 as PRHDT and CDR2 as FYEKMQ (reference sequence). Between the trimmed V and J ends, which lost 2 bases and 7 bases, there was a span of 15 bases. The CDR3 is 15 amino acids.

The chain combines TRBV11-2 with TRBJ1-1; D ambiguous. CDR1 SGHAT and CDR2 FQNNGV come from the germline V gene. V lost 4 bases, J lost 1 base, and 7 bases lay in between. The CDR3 runs to 13 residues. CDR3 residues: CASSSTQNTEAFF. The CDR3 nucleotides read TGTGCCAGCAGCTCGACACAGAACACTGAAGCTTTCTTT.

The chain employs TRBV19 and TRBJ1-5; D may be TRBD1 (6 bases). Trimming removed 7 bases at V and 8 bases at J, with 24 bases between. This CDR3 contains 16 residues. Germline V gives CDR1 LNHDA, CDR2 SQIVND (reference sequence). CDR3 nucleotide sequence: TGTGCCAGTAATCCGGGTGGGACACTGATCACGAAGCCCCAGCATTTT. Its protein product is CASNPGGTLITKPQHF.